This T cell receptor beta chain is from a study of cytomegalovirus exposure and HLA in healthy donors (dated by TCRdb to 2015 to 2018). Regarding the research as a whole: An earlier analysis of roughly 500 of the donors reported about 250 Gb of sequence data and approximately 110 million unique TCR beta sequences from 150 million to 200 million T cells. An early release that covered 500 to 800 HLA-typed donors contained approximately 300 gigabases of sequencing data and tens of millions of unique TCR sequences. Among the roughly 380 genotyped donors, around 81% belonged to the genetic ancestry cluster associated with self-reported Caucasian donors. The aim of the study was to test whether cataloging public T cell receptors could identify signatures of past pathogen exposure. The study profiled the T cell repertoires of hundreds of subjects by immunosequencing and related them to cytomegalovirus serostatus. A separate validation cohort of over 95 different subjects was used in addition to the 666-subject first cohort. To predict cytomegalovirus infection status, the study brought together high-throughput TCR immunosequencing, statistical association of individual TCRs with disease status, and machine learning. In a later analysis, previously published TCR beta repertoires from 666 donors were re-analyzed and high-resolution HLA genotyping was added so that TCR occurrence patterns could be studied. Rather than drawing on any new phenotypic data, the later analysis identified candidate immune exposures from TCR beta sequences and the way those sequences occurred across donors. To decide whether each TCR beta V gene segment behaved as functional or pseudogenic, an earlier analysis of some 540 of the donors relied on high-throughput TCR beta sequencing. Donor age, sex, ethnicity and CMV serostatus were compiled alongside the repertoire data. A later genetic analysis used genome-wide SNP genotypes for about 65% of the 666 donors, treating that subset as a discovery cohort. All discovery cohort repertoires had been generated using a single sequencing platform. HLA typing included class I and class II loci at four-digit resolution. The number of typed donors differed by locus: about 620-630 for A, B, C, DRB1 and DQB1; 500 to 550 for DQA1; 606 for DPA1; and 450 to 480 for DPB1. A handful of DR-DQ haplotypes were handled as single units for association and clustering because linkage in the cohort was strong. On average, around 200,000 unique TCR beta nucleotide sequences were sequenced per donor among roughly 430 genotyped donors of the cohort, with roughly 20% of those sequences being non-productive. Study-level results and caveats: Most TCR sequences were observed very rarely across donors, whereas some public TCRs were present in many individuals. Linkage disequilibrium might explain the correlated functional status among segregating V segments, but an unknown experimental factor could not be ruled out. The study gave a list of under 200 TCR beta chains associated with cytomegalovirus. In an earlier analysis of 500 to 650 of the donors, most TCR beta V segments appeared in productive rearrangements about 90% or about 30% of the time, broadly matching IMGT annotations. According to a later analysis, most CMV-associated TCR beta chains appeared to be HLA-restricted, and the HLA associations seemed to be driven largely by CMV exposure. HLA typing was unavailable for some donors at each locus, so association tests used only the typed subset. Because counts were too low, approximately 15 rarely observed V segments, including chromosome 9 orphons, were excluded from the earlier analysis of fewer than 650 of the donors. A later genetic analysis reported fewer N-insertions in productive TCRs among donors in an Asian-associated ancestry cluster than the roughly 700-donor mean. Compared with equally common non-associated chains, HLA-associated TCR beta chains in a later analysis were more clonally expanded and had lower generation probabilities. The only immune exposure information available for the cohort was CMV serostatus. A few of the identified cytomegalovirus-associated TCR beta chains were confirmed in vitro to be specific for cytomegalovirus antigens. Only TCR beta chains were sequenced in this cohort, and the absence of alpha or paired-chain data limited detectable features. In a later analysis, TCR association rates were found to vary across HLA loci, with the most associated TCRs seen for DRB1 alleles and the fewest for HLA-C alleles. Specific HLA alleles were associated with more than 15,000 TCR beta sequences at a false discovery rate of 0.05 in a later analysis. A further reported finding was that TCR beta sequences accurately predicted the HLA-A and HLA-B alleles for most subjects in the first cohort. A cluster of highly shared sequence variants was judged likely to represent a technical artifact of the sequencing pipeline. When HLA alleles, especially DR and DQ, strongly co-occurred, TCR associations were difficult to assign to individual alleles. It was suggested by the authors that the approach could potentially be generalized to other disease states and immunological phenotypes. Presence/absence analyses assumed roughly uniform sequencing depth across donors, an assumption that may not hold. V-gene and J-gene trimming of TCR beta chains was associated with a missense DCLRE1C variant in a later genetic analysis, and the association was replicated in an independent cohort. The classifier was reported to diagnose cytomegalovirus status with high specificity and sensitivity in both the original cohort and the validation cohort. A later analysis reported that several top co-occurrence clusters appeared linked to parvovirus B19, influenza, CMV and Epstein-Barr virus.

The library was made by the immunoSEQ multiplex PCR assay. The multiplex PCR relied on a mix of 60 forward primers for TCR Vbeta segments and 13 reverse primers for TCR Jbeta segments. The CDR3 region of rearranged TCR beta genes was amplified from genomic DNA with a multiplex PCR assay. Amplified TCR beta libraries were sequenced as 87-base-pair reads on the Illumina HiSeq System. Per the original workflow: A later analysis counted about 80 million unique TCR beta chains across the 550 to 700 repertoires, and some 11 million of these chains were shared by at least two donors. Raw reads were error-corrected and collapsed into unique sequences by a nearest-neighbor algorithm in which closely related sequences were merged to remove PCR and sequencing errors. To assign V, D and J gene segments, CDR3 sequences were aligned to IMGT reference sequences. For a sequence to be retained, at least a six-nucleotide match to both a V gene segment and a J gene segment was required. Rearrangements were called productive when the CDR3 lacked stop codons and stayed in frame with V and J; all others were non-productive. Following IMGT convention, CDR3 was defined as the stretch from the second conserved V-encoded cysteine up to the conserved J-encoded phenylalanine. The earlier analysis of some 540 of the donors excluded any sequence lacking an unambiguous match to a single V gene segment. An earlier analysis of several hundred of the donors called V segments functional above 56.7% productive rearrangements and segregating when the between-donor standard deviation exceeded 5%. A statistical classification framework was built to diagnose cytomegalovirus status from the catalog of TCR beta chain sequences. In a later analysis, TCR nucleotide sequences were compared against IMGT/GENE-DB human TR gene sequences so that V and J genes could be assigned. A later analysis assigned CDR3 sequences and most-parsimonious VDJ recombination scenarios with the TCRdist pipeline. In a later analysis, every TCR beta chain was defined by the combination of its CDR3 amino acid sequence and its V-gene family, and reads without a unique V-gene family were dropped. In a later analysis, 450 to 600 highly shared, low-generation-probability nucleotide sequences were removed to address suspected cross-contamination and a sequencing artifact. A later analysis calculated a clonal expansion index for each public chain from normalized within-repertoire ranks of inferred template counts. In a later analysis, generation probabilities were computed with a VDJ recombination model fitted to out-of-frame rearrangements, and the resulting probabilities were checked against IGoR. In a later analysis, hypergeometric tests were used to score TCR-TCR, TCR-HLA and TCR-CMV co-occurrence, with a repertoire-size bias correction applied to TCR pairs. A later analysis estimated false discovery rates by permuting HLA or CMV assignments 20 times. In a later analysis, co-occurring TCRs were grouped with DBSCAN, and TCRdist sequence similarity was added when clustering was performed within HLA-allele-positive subsets. Co-occurrence clustering excluded repertoires with fewer than 30,000 or more than 120,000 public chains, plus five with anomalous nucleotide sharing. TCRdb took over this immuneACCESS table, retaining in-frame rearrangements with V and J assigned. Such tables are incomplete; in checked studies, under half of the missing clones stem from an unresolved V gene, and the remainder is unexplained. From that table come the V and J calls and clone size; the DNA was used to work out D and trimming. This sample is represented by 60,000 or so clones; 85% of them were singletons. 9.5% to 12% of the sample is held by the ten biggest clonotypes.

In total, 500 to 700 healthy bone marrow donors made up the cohort. At the time of sampling, all cohort members were nominally healthy, though unrecorded immune exposures were likely present. The donor tested CMV seronegative, placing the donor among the 352 seronegative members of the cohort. Each donor provided a peripheral blood sample, and peripheral blood mononuclear cells were used for TCR beta sequencing. Genomic DNA extraction from the blood cell samples was performed with the Qiagen DNeasy Blood Extraction Kit. Comment on this clone: The antigen it binds to is not known. Per-base qualities were not stored, and no clone one base away is much larger.

Sequencing input: PBMCs. This TCR came from a female donor in good health and CMV-seronegative.

CDR3 loop: CASSPSRDPGRRNTEAFF. Here is the DNA: TGCGCCAGCAGCCCCTCGCGAGACCCAGGCAGGCGAAACACTGAAGCTTTCTTT. The sequence is built from TRBV10-1 and TRBJ1-1; the D gene assignment is ambiguous. Based on the germline V gene (reference sequence), the CDR1 and CDR2 sequences are WNHNN and SYGVQD. Trimming takes 6 bases from V and 2 bases from J, and the germline ends sit 25 bases apart. The CDR3 runs 18 residues from the cysteine to the phenylalanine. The DNA shown is the 54-base CDR3, in frame from base 1.